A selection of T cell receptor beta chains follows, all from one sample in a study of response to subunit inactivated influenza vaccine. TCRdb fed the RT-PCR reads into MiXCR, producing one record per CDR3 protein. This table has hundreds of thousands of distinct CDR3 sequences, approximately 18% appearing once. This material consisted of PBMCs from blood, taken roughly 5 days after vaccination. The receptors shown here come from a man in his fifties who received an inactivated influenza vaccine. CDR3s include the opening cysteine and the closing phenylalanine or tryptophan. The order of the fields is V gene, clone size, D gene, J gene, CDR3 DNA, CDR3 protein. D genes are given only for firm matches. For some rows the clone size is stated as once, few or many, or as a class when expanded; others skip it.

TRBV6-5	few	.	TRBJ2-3	TGTGCCAGCAGCCGGGATCATGGCCCAGATACGCAGTATTTT	CASSRDHGPDTQYF
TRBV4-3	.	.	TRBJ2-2	TGCGCCAGCAGCCCGCGACCCACCGGGGAGCTGTTTTTT	CASSPRPTGELFF
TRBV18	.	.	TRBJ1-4	TGTGCCAGCTCACCACCTTCTTCTAATGAAAAACTGTTTTTT	CASSPPSSNEKLFF
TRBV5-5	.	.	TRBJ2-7	TGTGCCAGCAGCTTTGGGGGCAGGAGCTCCTACGAGCAGTACTTC	CASSFGGRSSYEQYF
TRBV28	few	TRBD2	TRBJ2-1	TGTGCCAGCAGTTCACAGGCCTATGGGGGAGGGCCCTACAATGAGCAGTTCTTC	CASSSQAYGGGPYNEQFF
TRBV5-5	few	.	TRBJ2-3	TGTGCCAGCAGCCAATCCCCGATCGCAGGGGTCACAGATACGCAGTATTTT	CASSQSPIAGVTDTQYF
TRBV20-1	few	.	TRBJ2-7	TGCAGTGCTGGTCGGGTAAGGAGCTCCTACGAGCAGTACTTC	CSAGRVRSSYEQYF
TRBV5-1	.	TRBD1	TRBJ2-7	TGCGCCAGCAGCCCGACAGGGAAAGGATACGAGCAGTACTTC	CASSPTGKGYEQYF
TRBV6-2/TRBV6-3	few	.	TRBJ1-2	TGTGCCAGCAGCCCCAGGGGAGACAGGATCTATGGCTACACCTTC	CASSPRGDRIYGYTF
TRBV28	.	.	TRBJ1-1	TGTGCCAGCAGGTTCGCCAGGTGGGGCACTGAAGCTTTCTTT	CASRFARWGTEAFF
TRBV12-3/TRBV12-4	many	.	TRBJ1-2	TGTGCCAGCAGTCCTGGGCTGCATGGCTACACCTTC	CASSPGLHGYTF
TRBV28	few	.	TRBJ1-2	TGTGCCAGCAGGCGGGACATTCTGAACTATGGCTACACCTTC	CASRRDILNYGYTF
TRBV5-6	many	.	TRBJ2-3	TGTGCCAGCAGCCCGGACTGGGATCTTACAGATACGCAGTATTTT	CASSPDWDLTDTQYF
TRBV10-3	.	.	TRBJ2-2	TGTGCCATCAGTGAGTCGAGCGCAGGGGAGCTGTTTTTT	CAISESSAGELFF
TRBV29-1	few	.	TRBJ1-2	TGCAGCGTTGACCCACAGGGCAGCTATGGCTACACCTTC	CSVDPQGSYGYTF
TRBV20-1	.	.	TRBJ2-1	TGCAGTGCTAGAGATCTGGGGGTAAACAATGAGCAGTTCTTC	CSARDLGVNNEQFF
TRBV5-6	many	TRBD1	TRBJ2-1	TGTGCCAGCAGCTTGCGTGACAGGGGAATCTACAATGAGCAGTTCTTC	CASSLRDRGIYNEQFF
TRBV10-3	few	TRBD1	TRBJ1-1	TGTGCCATCAGTGATGGGGAGGGGGCTTACACTGAAGCTTTCTTT	CAISDGEGAYTEAFF
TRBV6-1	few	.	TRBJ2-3	TGTGCCAGCAGTGAAGTGCCAGGGCGCCGGTTAGATACGCAGTATTTT	CASSEVPGRRLDTQYF
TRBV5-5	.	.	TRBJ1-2	TGTGCCAGCAGCTCCCCAGGGTATGGCTACACCTTC	CASSSPGYGYTF
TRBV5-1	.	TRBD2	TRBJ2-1	TGCGCCAGCAGCACCAGCGGGAGGGAGGGCAATGAGCAGTTCTTC	CASSTSGREGNEQFF
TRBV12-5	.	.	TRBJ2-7	TGTGCTAGTGTTAAGGACACGAACTACGAGCAGTACTTC	CASVKDTNYEQYF
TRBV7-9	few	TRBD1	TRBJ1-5	TGTGCCAGCAGCTTGGGACAGGGGAGGATTCAGCCCCAGCATTTT	CASSLGQGRIQPQHF
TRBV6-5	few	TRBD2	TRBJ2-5	TGTGCCAGCAGTTACGAGCGGGGGGGCCCGGGACAAGAGACCCAGTACTTC	CASSYERGGPGQETQYF
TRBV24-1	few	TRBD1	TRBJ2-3	TGTGCCACCAGTGAACGGGACAGTGGGACCCCAGATACGCAGTATTTT	CATSERDSGTPDTQYF
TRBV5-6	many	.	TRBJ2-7	TGTGCCAGCAGCTTGCAGGGTTCCCACGAGCAGTACTTC	CASSLQGSHEQYF
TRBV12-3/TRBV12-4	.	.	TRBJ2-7	TGTGCCAGCAGTTTGCATGGCAGACCTTACGAGCAGTACTTC	CASSLHGRPYEQYF
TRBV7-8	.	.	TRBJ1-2	TGTGCCAGCAGTTCCAGAGATAACTATGGCTACACCTTC	CASSSRDNYGYTF
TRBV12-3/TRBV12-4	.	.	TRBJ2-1	TGTGCCAGCAGACTCAGCGGTAATGAGCAGTTCTTC	CASRLSGNEQFF
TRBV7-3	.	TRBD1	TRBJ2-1	TGTGCCAGCAGCAAAAGGATTGCAGGGGGCAATGAGCAGTTCTTC	CASSKRIAGGNEQFF
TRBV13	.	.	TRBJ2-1	TGTGCCAGCAGCTTAGTACGGCTAGCCCCAGGCAATGAGCAGTTCTTC	CASSLVRLAPGNEQFF
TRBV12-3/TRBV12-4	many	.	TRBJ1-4	TGTGCCAGCAGTTTGATGGCGAGTGAAAAACTGTTTTTT	CASSLMASEKLFF
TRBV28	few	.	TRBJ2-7	TGTGCCAGCAGTTTATTAGTACAGGGTGAGGGCGAGCAGTACTTC	CASSLLVQGEGEQYF
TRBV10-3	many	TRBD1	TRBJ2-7	TGTGCCATCAGGACAGGGGGGGACGAGCAGTACTTC	CAIRTGGDEQYF
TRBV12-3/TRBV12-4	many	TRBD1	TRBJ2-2	TGTGCCAGCAGGGGACAGGGGTCGAACACCGGGGAGCTGTTTTTT	CASRGQGSNTGELFF
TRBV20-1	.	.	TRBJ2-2	TGCAGTGCTAGAGATCTCGGCAGGACGACCGGGGAGCTGTTTTTT	CSARDLGRTTGELFF
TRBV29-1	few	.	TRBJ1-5	TGCAGCGTGATGACGACCGGGAGCAATCAGCCCCAGCATTTT	CSVMTTGSNQPQHF
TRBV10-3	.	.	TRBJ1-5	TGTGCCATCAGTGAGTCGGACGGCCGTAGCAATCAGCCCCAGCATTTT	CAISESDGRSNQPQHF
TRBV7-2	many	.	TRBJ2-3	TGTGCCAGCAGCTTAACGTGGAGTGGGGATACGCAGTATTTT	CASSLTWSGDTQYF
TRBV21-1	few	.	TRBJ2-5	TGTGCCAGCAGCTTAGAGACAGGGAGAGAGACCCAGTACTTC	CASSLETGRETQYF
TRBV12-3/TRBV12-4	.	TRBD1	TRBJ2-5	TGTGCCAGCAGCCCGGGACAGCTCCAAGAGACCCAGTACTTC	CASSPGQLQETQYF
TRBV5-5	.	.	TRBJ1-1	TGTGCCAGCAGCTTTCAGGGAGGAACTGAAGCTTTCTTT	CASSFQGGTEAFF
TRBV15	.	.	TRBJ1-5	TGTGCCACCAGCAGAGGTCAAGGGTCCCAGCCCCAGCATTTT	CATSRGQGSQPQHF
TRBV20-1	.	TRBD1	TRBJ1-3	TGCAGTGCTAGAGATACCGAGACAGGGAATGGAAACACCATATATTTT	CSARDTETGNGNTIYF
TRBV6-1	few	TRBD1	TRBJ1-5	TGTGCCAGCAGCCCCTGGACAGGGTGGACTAATCAGCCCCAGCATTTT	CASSPWTGWTNQPQHF
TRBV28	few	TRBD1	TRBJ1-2	TGTGCCAGCAGTCCCGGGGACAGGGCTGTCTATGGCTACACCTTC	CASSPGDRAVYGYTF
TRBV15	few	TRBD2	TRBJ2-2	TGTGCCACCAGCAGTAGCGGGGCGCGAGCCACCGGGGAGCTGTTTTTT	CATSSSGARATGELFF
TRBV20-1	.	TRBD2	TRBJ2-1	TGCAGTGCTACCGGTAGCGGGATGATGGGGTCCTACAATGAGCAGTTCTTC	CSATGSGMMGSYNEQFF
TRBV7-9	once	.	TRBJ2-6	TGTGCCAGCAGCTTAATTCCACGCTCTGGGGCCAACGTCCTGACTTTC	CASSLIPRSGANVLTF
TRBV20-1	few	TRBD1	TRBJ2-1	TGCAGTGCTATCAACAATCTCGGGACAGGGAGACATGAGCAGTTCTTC	CSAINNLGTGRHEQFF
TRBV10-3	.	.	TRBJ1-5	TGTGCCATCAGTGAGAAGGTGATTCAAGGACAGCCCCAGCATTTT	CAISEKVIQGQPQHF
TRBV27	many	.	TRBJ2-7	TGTGCCAGCTGGGAATACGAGCAGTACTTC	CASWEYEQYF